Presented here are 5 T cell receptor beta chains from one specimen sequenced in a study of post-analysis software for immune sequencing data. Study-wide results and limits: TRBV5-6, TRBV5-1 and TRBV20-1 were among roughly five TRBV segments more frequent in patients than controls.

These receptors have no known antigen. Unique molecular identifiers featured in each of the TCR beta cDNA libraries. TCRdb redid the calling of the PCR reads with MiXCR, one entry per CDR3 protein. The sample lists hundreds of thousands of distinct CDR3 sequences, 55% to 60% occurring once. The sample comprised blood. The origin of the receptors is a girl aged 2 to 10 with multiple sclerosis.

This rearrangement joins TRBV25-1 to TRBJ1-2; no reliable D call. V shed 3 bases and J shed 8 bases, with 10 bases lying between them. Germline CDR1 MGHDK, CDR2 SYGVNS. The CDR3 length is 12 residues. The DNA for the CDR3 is TGTGCCAGCAGTGACGGACGGAGGGGCTACACCTTC. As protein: CASSDGRRGYTF.

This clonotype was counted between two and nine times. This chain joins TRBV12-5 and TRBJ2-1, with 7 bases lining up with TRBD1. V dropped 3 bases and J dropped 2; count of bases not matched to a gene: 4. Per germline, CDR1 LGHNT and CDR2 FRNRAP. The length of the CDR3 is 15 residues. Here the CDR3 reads CASGFSGQPYNEQFF. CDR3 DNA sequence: TGTGCTAGTGGTTTTTCGGGACAGCCCTACAATGAGCAGTTCTTC.

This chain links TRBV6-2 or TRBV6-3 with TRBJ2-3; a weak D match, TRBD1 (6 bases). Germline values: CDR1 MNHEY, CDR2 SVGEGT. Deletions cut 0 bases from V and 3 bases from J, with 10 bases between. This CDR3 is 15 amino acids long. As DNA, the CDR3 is TGTGCCAGCAGTTACTCCCCAGGGGATACAGATACGCAGTATTTT. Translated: CASSYSPGDTDTQYF.

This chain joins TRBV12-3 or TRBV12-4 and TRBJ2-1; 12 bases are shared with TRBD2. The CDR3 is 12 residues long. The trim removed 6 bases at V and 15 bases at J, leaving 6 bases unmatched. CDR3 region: CASRLTSGRSFF. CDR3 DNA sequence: TGTGCCAGCAGGCTAACTAGCGGGAGGTCGTTCTTC.

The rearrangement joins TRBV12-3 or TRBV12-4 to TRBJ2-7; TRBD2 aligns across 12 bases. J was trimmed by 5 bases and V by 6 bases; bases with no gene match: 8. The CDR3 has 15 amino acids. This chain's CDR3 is CASSPTSGRTHEQYF. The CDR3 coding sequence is TGTGCCAGCAGCCCTACTAGCGGGAGGACCCACGAGCAGTACTTC.